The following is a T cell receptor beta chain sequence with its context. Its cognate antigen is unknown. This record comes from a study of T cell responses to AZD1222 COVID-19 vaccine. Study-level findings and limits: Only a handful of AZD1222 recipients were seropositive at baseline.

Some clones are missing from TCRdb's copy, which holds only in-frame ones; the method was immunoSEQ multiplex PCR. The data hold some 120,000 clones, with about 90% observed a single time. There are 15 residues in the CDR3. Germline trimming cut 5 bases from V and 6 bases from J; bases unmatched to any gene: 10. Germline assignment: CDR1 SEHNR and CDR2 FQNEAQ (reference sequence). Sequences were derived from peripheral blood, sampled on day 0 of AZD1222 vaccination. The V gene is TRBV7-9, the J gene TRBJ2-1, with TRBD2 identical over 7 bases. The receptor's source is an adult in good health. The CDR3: CASSLGASGANEQFF. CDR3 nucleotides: TGTGCCAGCAGCCTAGGGGCGAGCGGGGCCAATGAGCAGTTCTTC.